The 8 T cell receptor beta chains given below trace back to one sample, sequenced in a study of T cell responses to AZD1222 COVID-19 vaccine (dated by TCRdb to 2020 to 2023). Libraries were made using the immunoSEQ multiplex PCR assay. This immuneACCESS table, as held by TCRdb, lists in-frame sequences with V and J called but not all clones. Of the missing ones, under half trace to an unresolved V gene in checked studies; the others have no known cause. This sample holds under 150,000 clones; around nine tenths were observed only once. Together, the top ten hold roughly 1.5% of the sample. The sample's time point label, in plain terms: about 28 days (+/-7) after the second vaccine dose. Here the sequenced sample was peripheral blood, taken 28 days after the second AZD1222 dose. These receptors all stem from an adult who received the AZD1222 COVID-19 vaccine.

V and J are TRBV2 and TRBJ2-1; D might be TRBD2 (5 bases). The CDR3 has 8 amino acids. Germline assignment: CDR1 SNHLY and CDR2 FYNNEI. The germline V and J ends were trimmed by 8 bases and 15 bases, with 8 bases remaining between them. The CDR3, as DNA: TGTGCCAGCGGGCGGGCGTTCTTC. As protein: CASGRAFF.

The sample holds one count of this clone. CDR3 DNA sequence: TGTGCCAGCAGCTTCTGGGGGGTCGACACCGGGGAGCTGTTTTTT. The encoded protein is CASSFWGVDTGELFF. V is TRBV11-2 and J is TRBJ2-2, with a possible D match to TRBD2 (6 bases). The V end lost 3 bases, the J end lost 3 bases, and 11 bases lay between the germline ends. Per the germline V gene, CDR1 is SGHAT and CDR2 is FQNNGV. The CDR3 length is 15 residues.

CDR3 amino acids: CATSRDPGRDGGYTF. The CDR3 nucleotides read TGTGCCACCAGCAGAGATCCGGGCAGGGATGGTGGCTACACCTTC. The chain carries TRBV15 and TRBJ1-2; D perhaps matches TRBD1 (5 bases). Germline V CDR1 and CDR2: LNHNV, YYDKDF (reference sequence). CDR3 length: 15 residues. Trimming left V 0 bases short and J 7 bases short, with 15 bases between.

The gene calls are TRBV5-1 and TRBJ2-1, with 7 positions matching TRBD2. With 6 bases clipped from V and 0 bases from J, the junction kept 6 bases outside the gene matches. Germline loops: CDR1 SGHRS, CDR2 YFSETQ. This CDR3 contains 15 residues. In nucleotides, the CDR3 is TGCGCCAGCACGGAGGGAGGGAGCTCCTACAATGAGCAGTTCTTC. Translating it yields CASTEGGSSYNEQFF.

This clone was seen only once. The CDR3 region has the DNA TGTGCCAGCAGCCCAGGACAGAGTAGCAATCAGCCCCAGCATTTT. It translates to CASSPGQSSNQPQHF. The chain links TRBV7-8 to TRBJ1-5; D possibly corresponds to TRBD1 (6 bases). The CDR3 extends over 15 amino acids. From germline, CDR1 is SGHVS and CDR2 FQNEAQ. V was shortened by 5 bases and J by 0 bases, with 11 bases between the two germline ends.

The V call is TRBV30, the J call TRBJ1-5; perhaps TRBD1 as D (6 bases). Trimming cost V 1 base and J 0 bases, with 13 bases left between them. Germline V gene lookup returns CDR1 GTSNPN and CDR2 SVGIG (reference sequence). The CDR3 is made up of 16 amino acids. The CDR3 here is CAWSAMGQLSNQPQHF. CDR3 coding DNA: TGTGCCTGGAGTGCCATGGGACAACTTAGCAATCAGCCCCAGCATTTT. Together with reference TRBV30 and TRBJ1-5, the CDR3 gives the full variable domain: SQTIHQWPATLVQPVGSPLSLECTVEGTSNPNLYWYRQAAGRGLQLLFYSVGIGQISSEVPQNLSASRPQDRQFILSSKKLLLSDSGFYLCAWSAMGQLSNQPQHFGDGTRLSIL.

This chain joins TRBV9 and TRBJ2-5, with D perhaps TRBD2 (6 bases). This CDR3 has 15 residues. Germline V lookup: CDR1 SGDLS, CDR2 YYNGEE. Trimming shortened V by 2 bases and J by 7 bases, and 18 bases separated the two germline ends. CDR3 sequence reads: CASSVSPSAPGTQYF. In DNA, the CDR3 is TGTGCCAGCAGCGTGAGTCCTAGCGCCCCGGGGACCCAGTACTTC.

The CDR3 sequence: CASSRRTNEAFF. CDR3 coding DNA: TGCGCCAGCAGCCGCCGGACAAATGAAGCTTTCTTT. V is TRBV4-1 and J is TRBJ1-1; possibly TRBD1 for D (5 bases). Germline V gives CDR1 MGHRA, CDR2 YSYEKL. V was clipped by 4 bases and J by 7 bases, with 10 bases between them. This CDR3 comprises 12 residues.